This TCR beta chain stems from a study of T-cell memory formation after mild COVID-19. V dropped 7 bases and J dropped 6 bases, with 9 bases sitting between them. The CDR3 consists of 12 residues. CDR1 is SNHLY and CDR2 is FYNNEI in the germline V gene. TCRdb reanalysed the 5' RACE reads using MiXCR and keeps one entry per CDR3 protein. This table has around 160,000 distinct CDR3 sequences, under 14% appearing once. The chain couples TRBV2 to TRBJ1-4; D is perhaps TRBD1 (5 bases). This receptor was taken from a young man who had mild COVID-19 (a few samples of this study predate the infection). Cell type and time point are not known. Sequencing input: PBMCs or a T cell subset sorted from them (not recorded which). The CDR3: CASTREDEKLFF. The CDR3 DNA reads as TGTGCCAGCACCAGGGAGGATGAAAAACTGTTTTTT.